This T cell receptor (beta chain) was recovered during a study of blood T cell repertoires in COVID-19. Profiling relied on immunoSEQ multiplex PCR, and the TCRdb table lists in-frame clones only, not all of them. The table lists approximately 180,000 clones, 87% of them singletons. Germline V lookup: CDR1 SNHLY, CDR2 FYNNEI. The V end lost 7 bases, the J end lost 7 bases, and 8 bases lay between the germline ends. The CDR3 sequence is 11 residues long. The specimen was peripheral blood. This sequence was found in a man aged 60-69 years with active or convalescent COVID-19. The rearrangement links TRBV2 to TRBJ2-1; no clear D gene. CDR3 sequence: CASTVSNEQFF. CDR3 coding DNA: TGTGCCAGCACCGTTAGTAATGAGCAGTTCTTC.